One TCR beta chain is described in this entry. Its antigen is unidentified. Germline V lookup: CDR1 SGHNT, CDR2 YYREEE (reference sequence). The CDR3 consists of 17 residues. Trimming cost V 4 bases and J 12 bases, with 26 bases left between them. The sample originates from a study of cytomegalovirus exposure and HLA in healthy donors. Findings of the study overall: Among the sequence variants, a highly shared cluster was likely an artifact of sequencing. Later analysis found that TCR beta chains associated with HLA were more clonally expanded than other, equally common chains.

Primers included in the PCR were 60 Vbeta and 13 Jbeta primers. Measured with immunoSEQ multiplex PCR; TCRdb has only the in-frame clones, and not every one. The sample table sets out about 58,000 clones. This chain joins TRBV5-4 and TRBJ1-6, with a tentative D call TRBD1 (5 bases). The receptor was derived from a male donor in good health and CMV-seronegative. Source material: PBMCs. The CDR3 nucleotides are TGTGCCAGCAGCCCTAATACTCCCGGAAGGGGAAGGGGACCCCTCCACTTT. This translates into CASSPNTPGRGRGPLHF. The entire variable domain, with the rest obtained from reference TRBV5-4 and TRBJ1-6, is as follows: ETGVTQSPTHLIKTRGQQVTLRCSSQSGHNTVSWYQQALGQGPQFIFQYYREEENGRGNFPPRFSGLQFPNYSSELNVNALELDDSALYLCASSPNTPGRGRGPLHFGNGTRLTVT.